One T cell receptor (beta chain) is described in this entry. Its cognate antigen is unknown. This CDR3 region has 15 residues. With 6 bases clipped from V and 3 bases from J, the junction kept 9 bases outside the gene matches. Germline V gene data show CDR1 as SQVTM and CDR2 as ANQGSEA. Clones were sequenced by immunoSEQ multiplex PCR, and TCRdb holds only the in-frame ones, with some missing. Among about 440,000 clones, roughly 91% were seen once, and the ten largest hold 4.3%. The data derive from a study of Ad26.COV2.S vaccination and SARS-CoV-2 variants. Study-wide points: Analyses of TCR breadth and depth may have underestimated total T cell responses.

Treatment indicated: roughly 19 received Ad26.COV2.S at low or high dose, single or two shots; 5 received placebo; per-sample allocation not given. Vaccine and placebo recipients were sampled on day 63 after the first injection. The administered vaccine (an Ad26 vector) expressed Wuhan-strain SARS-CoV-2 spike. The sequence came from a person between 18 and 59 years old who received the Ad26.COV2.S COVID-19 vaccine or a placebo. The source was peripheral blood, collected in a trial of Ad26.COV2.S vaccine versus placebo. J is TRBJ2-7 and V is TRBV29-1; 12 bases are a match to TRBD2. CDR3 in amino acids: CSVVLAGGPRYEQYF. In nucleotides, the CDR3 is TGCAGCGTCGTTCTAGCGGGAGGGCCACGCTACGAGCAGTACTTC.